This entry lists 23 T cell receptor beta chains sequenced from one sample in a study of T cells in Graves' hyperthyroidism and ophthalmopathy. TCR beta CDR3 regions were amplified from RNA transcripts. The HTBI set primed first-round TCR CDR3 RT-PCR. TCRdb passed the multiplex PCR reads through MiXCR, listing each CDR3 protein once. The sample holds about 300,000 distinct CDR3 sequences, approximately 19% seen once. Sample: blood. These receptors all come from a middle-aged man with Graves' ophthalmopathy.

This clonotype was recorded many times. V usage is TRBV7-3 and J usage is TRBJ2-7; TRBD1 agrees at 9 bases. The CDR3 has 17 residues. Germline CDR1 is SGHTA and CDR2 is FQGTGA. Germline trimming cut 5 bases from V and 3 bases from J; bases unmatched to any gene: 14. The DNA for the CDR3 is TGTGCCAGCAGCCCCTACCCCGCGGGACAGGGTCACTACGAGCAGTACTTC. Translating it yields CASSPYPAGQGHYEQYF.

This clonotype was seen ten or more times. This sequence joins TRBV20-1 and TRBJ1-5; 9 bases are a match to TRBD1. The CDR3 has 15 amino acids. Germline V gene lookup returns CDR1 DFQATT and CDR2 SNEGSKA (reference sequence). The trim removed 6 bases at V and 3 bases at J, leaving 9 bases unmatched. The CDR3: CSAPPGQGPNQPQHF. The CDR3 nucleotides read TGCAGTGCACCACCGGGACAGGGTCCCAATCAGCCCCAGCATTTT.

V gene TRBV11-2 combines with J gene TRBJ2-7; TRBD2 matches at 12 bases. This CDR3 has 19 residues. Germline trimming cut 7 bases from V and 0 bases from J; bases unmatched to any gene: 16. Germline V gene sequence: CDR1 SGHAT, CDR2 FQNNGV. The CDR3 region is CASTSTRYRTSGTSYEQYF. The CDR3 coding sequence is TGTGCCAGCACCTCGACTCGCTACAGGACTAGCGGGACCTCCTACGAGCAGTACTTC.

This clonotype was found many times. The chain uses TRBV11-2 and TRBJ2-4, with unresolved D. CDR3 length: 16 amino acids. Trimming pared 0 bases from V and 7 bases from J, leaving 16 bases between. Germline assignment: CDR1 SGHAT and CDR2 FQNNGV. DNA for the CDR3: TGTGCCAGCAGCTTAGATCAAATGGGGTTCGGGAACATTCAGTACTTC. This sequence encodes CASSLDQMGFGNIQYF.

In this sample, this clonotype turned up many times. The rearrangement joins TRBV12-3 or TRBV12-4 to TRBJ2-3; TRBD1 aligns across 9 bases. J lost 1 base, V lost 5 bases, and 1 base had no gene match. The CDR3 loop spans 14 amino acids. For the CDR3, the DNA is TGTGCCAGCAGTGGGGACAGGGGCACAGATACGCAGTATTTT. Protein product: CASSGDRGTDTQYF.

This clonotype has ten or more counts. One end of the junction fails to match germline, which may point to a read error. The V and J genes are TRBV20-1 and TRBJ2-3; the D is unclear. The CDR3 is 15 residues long. CDR1 is DFQATT and CDR2 is SNEGSKA in the germline V gene (reference sequence). The DNA of the CDR3 is TGCAGTGCTAGAGTGTCGCTAGAGCCCACACATACGCAGTATTTT. Translating it yields CSARVSLEPTHTQYF.

Written as DNA, the CDR3 is TGCAGTGCTAGAGATCGAGGGGGCAGCTATGGCTACACCTTC. Residues: CSARDRGGSYGYTF. The chain carries TRBV20-1 and TRBJ1-2; 7 bases are shared with TRBD1. The germline V gene has CDR1 DFQATT and CDR2 SNEGSKA (reference sequence). Losses at the gene ends were 0 bases for V and 4 bases for J; bases not matched to a gene: 5. This CDR3 spans 14 amino acids.

This clonotype was found a few times. The chain is built from TRBV30 and TRBJ1-3; D call uncertain. Trimming cost V 8 bases and J 0 bases, with 11 bases left between them. The CDR3 has 13 residues. The V gene's germline CDR1 is GTSNPN and CDR2 SVGIG (reference sequence). The CDR3 sequence: CATARFSGNTIYF. CDR3 nucleotides: TGTGCCACCGCAAGGTTCTCTGGAAACACCATATATTTT.

V is TRBV19 and J is TRBJ2-6, with unresolved D. Germline CDR1 reads LNHDA; CDR2 reads SQIVND (reference sequence). Trimming shortened V by 5 bases and J by 4 bases, and 21 bases separated the two germline ends. This CDR3 is 18 amino acids long. CDR3 loop: CASSRTATIGSGANVLTF. Written as DNA, the CDR3 is TGTGCCAGTAGTCGAACAGCGACCATCGGATCCGGGGCCAACGTCCTGACTTTC.

The V call is TRBV6-1, the J call TRBJ2-2, with a possible D match to TRBD1 (6 bases). CDR1 is MNHNS, CDR2 SASEGT, per germline. This CDR3 has 14 amino acids. Trimming stripped 2 bases from V and 5 bases from J, with 9 bases between. The CDR3, as DNA: TGTGCCAGCAGTGAACAGGGGTCAACCGGGGAGCTGTTTTTT. Amino acids: CASSEQGSTGELFF.

J is TRBJ2-1 and V is TRBV5-1; D not certain. CDR1 and CDR2 (germline): SGHRS, YFSETQ. CDR3 length equals 15 residues. The V end lost 4 bases, the J end lost 10 bases, and 21 bases lay between the germline ends. The CDR3 DNA reads TGCGCCAGCAGCCCCTTCATCCCGAGGAACGGGGAGCAGTTCTTC. Residues: CASSPFIPRNGEQFF.

This chain connects TRBV9 to TRBJ1-3; a weak D match, TRBD1 (6 bases). V was clipped by 0 bases and J by 2 bases, with 15 bases between them. The germline V gene has CDR1 SGDLS and CDR2 YYNGEE. This CDR3 comprises 17 residues. The DNA of the CDR3 is TGTGCCAGCAGCGTAGAGGGGGAGGTGATTGCTGGAAACACCATATATTTT. Its translation is CASSVEGEVIAGNTIYF.

This clonotype showed up just a few times. The chain links TRBV2 to TRBJ2-5; weak D call: TRBD1 (6 bases). The germline V gene has CDR1 SNHLY and CDR2 FYNNEI. The V gene lost 11 bases and the J gene lost 2 bases, with 12 bases spanning the gap. The CDR3 extends over 12 amino acids. The CDR3 DNA follows: TGTGCCGGCCAACAGGGACAAGAGACCCAGTACTTC. This translates into CAGQQGQETQYF.

This chain connects TRBV11-1 to TRBJ2-6; tentatively, D is TRBD1 (6 bases). Germline lookup yields CDR1 SGHAT and CDR2 FQDESV (reference sequence). V was trimmed by 0 bases and J by 0 bases, leaving 6 bases between them. The CDR3 is 16 amino acids. The CDR3 sequence: CASSLAGHSGANVLTF. CDR3 bases: TGTGCCAGCAGCTTAGCGGGACACTCTGGGGCCAACGTCCTGACTTTC.

The chain combines TRBV13 with TRBJ1-5; D perhaps matches TRBD1 (5 bases). Germline V gene sequence: CDR1 PRHDT, CDR2 FYEKMQ (reference sequence). V was cut by 5 bases and J by 2 bases, with 19 bases left in between. CDR3 length equals 17 residues. CDR3 loop: CASSLTKGRGGNQPQHF. CDR3 coding DNA: TGTGCCAGCAGCCTAACAAAAGGGCGAGGGGGCAATCAGCCCCAGCATTTT.

The chain has TRBV10-3 and TRBJ2-7; 10 bases match TRBD1. Germline assignment: CDR1 ENHRY and CDR2 SYGVKD. The CDR3 is 13 amino acids. The ends lost 5 bases at V and 5 bases at J; junction bases unmatched: 3. The CDR3 here is CAISQGQGNEQYF. The CDR3 DNA reads TGTGCCATCAGTCAGGGACAGGGGAACGAGCAGTACTTC.

The V call is TRBV27, the J call TRBJ1-2; the D is unclear. CDR1 and CDR2 (germline): MNHEY, SMNVEV (reference sequence). The CDR3 is made up of 13 amino acids. Trimming cost V 1 base and J 4 bases, with 7 bases left between them. The CDR3 DNA sequence: TGTGCCAGCAGTTTATTGGGATCCTATGGCTACACCTTC. Amino acid sequence: CASSLLGSYGYTF.

This clonotype was counted at least ten times. This chain uses TRBV28 with TRBJ2-7, with 7 nucleotides matching TRBD2. Germline CDR1 is MDHEN and CDR2 is SYDVKM. The trim removed 3 bases at V and 1 base at J, leaving 6 bases unmatched. CDR3 length equals 15 residues. CDR3 sequence: CASSLGGRLSYEQYF. The CDR3 coding sequence is TGTGCCAGCAGTTTGGGAGGGCGTCTATCCTACGAGCAGTACTTC.

This clonotype was seen many times. This chain links TRBV10-3 with TRBJ2-5; 15 positions match TRBD2. The trim removed 4 bases at V and 4 bases at J, leaving 7 bases unmatched. The CDR3 loop spans 17 amino acids. Germline CDR1 reads ENHRY; CDR2 reads SYGVKD. CDR3 coding DNA: TGTGCCATCAGTGCGCTGGGACTAGCGGGAGGTGGAGAGACCCAGTACTTC. Its protein product is CAISALGLAGGGETQYF.

V and J are TRBV10-3 and TRBJ1-2; tentative D call: TRBD1 (5 bases). Trimming pared 7 bases from V and 3 bases from J, leaving 12 bases between. This CDR3 spans 13 amino acids. Germline assignment: CDR1 ENHRY and CDR2 SYGVKD. In DNA form, the CDR3 reads TGTGCCATCACCGCGGTAGGGGACTATGGCTACACCTTC. Encoded protein: CAITAVGDYGYTF.

The chain is built from TRBV6-1 and TRBJ2-1, with TRBD1 matching 7 bases. The DNA end favors TRBJ2-7, so the J call may be wrong. The germline V gene has CDR1 MNHNS and CDR2 SASEGT. The CDR3 length is 16 residues. For the CDR3, the DNA is TGTGCCAGCAGAGCCCCAGGGGGTCGCTCCTACAATGAGCAGTACTTC. This codes for CASRAPGGRSYNEQYF.

This clonotype appeared a few times. The rearrangement joins TRBV7-3 to TRBJ2-1; D perhaps matches TRBD2 (6 bases). This CDR3 comprises 19 residues. Germline CDR1 SGHTA, CDR2 FQGTGA. With 5 bases removed from V and 0 bases from J, the gap between germline ends came to 23 bases. In nucleotides, the CDR3 is TGTGCCAGCAGCCCTTCGGCCCGTCTAGCGACGAGCTCCTACAATGAGCAGTTCTTC. Amino acid sequence: CASSPSARLATSSYNEQFF.

The chain uses TRBV19 and TRBJ2-1; possible D gene TRBD1, 5 bases. CDR3 length: 15 residues. Germline loops: CDR1 LNHDA, CDR2 SQIVND (reference sequence). Trimming pared 1 base from V and 9 bases from J, leaving 16 bases between. The CDR3 region is CASSIGASGAAEQFF. The CDR3 nucleotides read TGTGCCAGTAGTATAGGGGCTAGTGGGGCAGCTGAGCAGTTCTTC.